One and the same sample provided the 17 T cell receptor beta chains below, sequenced in a study of shared clonotypes between healthy human individuals (dated by TCRdb to 2018 to 2020). Preparation of the library involved the immunoSEQ multiplex PCR assay. The immuneACCESS repertoire file appears here via TCRdb, limited to in-frame rearrangements. These files lack a portion of the clones; in checked studies, under half of the deficit traces to unresolved V genes, and the cause of the others is not known. The sample records about 1.1 million clones, more than 75% of which are singletons. The biggest ten clones account for 0.55% to 0.7% of the sample. The sample was memory CD4+ T cells from PBMCs. What this sample's cell subset or site label stands for: CD45RA-negative fraction. The origin of the receptors is a man between 18 and 29 years old in good health. Some clones in this sample may be carry-over from other donors' samples.

A remark on this clone: A far bigger clonotype differs at one base, so this is likely a read error. The gene calls are TRBV29-1 and TRBJ1-5, with D unresolved. This CDR3 region has 12 residues. Germline values: CDR1 SQVTM, CDR2 ANQGSEA. The CDR3 spells CSARANSQPQHF. The CDR3, as DNA: TGCTCGGCCCGCGCCAACAGTCAGCCCCAGCATTTT.

In its sample, this clone was seen once. V usage is TRBV5-6 and J usage is TRBJ2-3; TRBD1 might be the D (5 bases). V shed 4 bases and J shed 3 bases, with 27 bases lying between them. Germline CDR1 is SGHDT and CDR2 is YYEEEE. The CDR3 loop spans 19 amino acids. CDR3 in amino acids: CASSLAGAVAITGTDTQYF. CDR3 bases: TGTGCCAGCAGCCTGGCTGGGGCGGTTGCAATCACAGGAACAGATACGCAGTATTTT. The full variable domain, with the rest looked up from reference TRBV5-6 and TRBJ2-3, is DAGVTQSPTHLIKTRGQQVTLRCSPKSGHDTVSWYQQALGQGPQFIFQYYEEEERQRGNFPDRFSGHQFPNYSSELNVNALLLGDSALYLCASSLAGAVAITGTDTQYFGPGTRLTVL.

This clone was found a few times. The V call is TRBV18, the J call TRBJ2-1; TRBD2 aligns across 9 bases. The germline V gene encodes CDR1 KGHSH and CDR2 LQKENI. Unmatched junction bases numbered 7, after V lost 2 bases and J lost 5 bases. The length of the CDR3 is 16 residues. This CDR3 is CASSPVAGGPNNEQFF. CDR3 bases: TGTGCCAGCTCACCAGTGGCGGGAGGGCCTAACAATGAGCAGTTCTTC.

V usage is TRBV7-8 and J usage is TRBJ2-3; 8 nucleotides match TRBD2. The germline V gene encodes CDR1 SGHVS and CDR2 FQNEAQ. The CDR3 is 16 residues long. V shed 3 bases, J shed 3 bases, and the junction held 8 bases outside the gene matches. The DNA for the CDR3 is TGTGCCAGCAGCTTTGGAATAGCGGGACGTACAGATACGCAGTATTTT. It translates to CASSFGIAGRTDTQYF.

This sequence joins TRBV6-6 and TRBJ1-1, with D tentatively TRBD1 (5 bases). The CDR3 loop spans 15 amino acids. The germline V and J ends were trimmed by 4 bases and 2 bases, with 14 bases remaining between them. Germline V gene lookup returns CDR1 MNHNY and CDR2 SVGAGI (reference sequence). For the CDR3, the DNA is TGTGCCAGCAGTTCATCCGGGACGCCTAACACTGAAGCTTTCTTT. Translated, it gives CASSSSGTPNTEAFF.

This clone was picked up a small number of times. The V and J genes are TRBV28 and TRBJ2-6; D is undetermined. The germline V gene encodes CDR1 MDHEN and CDR2 SYDVKM. The CDR3 covers 17 residues. V was cut by 2 bases and J by 0 bases, with 11 bases left in between. This CDR3 is CASSLPLGSSGANVLTF. DNA for the CDR3: TGTGCCAGCAGTTTACCCCTAGGCTCCTCTGGGGCCAACGTCCTGACTTTC. Together with reference TRBV28 and TRBJ2-6, the CDR3 gives the full variable domain: DVKVTQSSRYLVKRTGEKVFLECVQDMDHENMFWYRQDPGLGLRLIYFSYDVKMKEKGDIPEGYSVSREKKERFSLILESASTNQTSMYLCASSLPLGSSGANVLTFGAGSRLTVL.

The chain combines TRBV6-6 with TRBJ2-1, with a tentative D call TRBD2 (7 bases). This CDR3 is built from 16 residues. Germline V gene sequence: CDR1 MNHNY, CDR2 SVGAGI (reference sequence). Trimming stripped 3 bases from V and 4 bases from J, with 16 bases between. The CDR3 coding sequence is TGTGCCAGCAGTTATTCGTGGACAGCGGGATACAATGAGCAGTTCTTC. This codes for CASSYSWTAGYNEQFF.

This chain uses TRBV4-1 with TRBJ1-1; possibly TRBD1 for D (6 bases). The CDR3 is 17 residues long. V lost 3 bases to trimming and J lost 4 bases, with 21 bases between them. CDR1 is MGHRA and CDR2 is YSYEKL in the germline V gene. The DNA for the CDR3 is TGCGCCAGCAGCCAGGGTCCGGGGTGGACAGATGGCACTGAAGCTTTCTTT. As protein: CASSQGPGWTDGTEAFF.

With regard to this clone: The sample contains more than one DNA sequence encoding this CDR3. This chain uses TRBV9 with TRBJ2-5, with a possible D match to TRBD2 (5 bases). Trimming cost V 2 bases and J 2 bases, with 7 bases left between them. This CDR3 spans 13 amino acids. Germline V CDR1 and CDR2: SGDLS, YYNGEE. The CDR3 DNA is TGTGCCAGCAGCGTCAGCGGTCAAGAGACCCAGTACTTC. Translating gives CASSVSGQETQYF.

In its sample, this clone was seen once. This CDR3 reads CASSLESGTYNEQFF. The CDR3 nucleotides are TGTGCCAGCAGCTTAGAGAGCGGGACCTACAATGAGCAGTTCTTC. The chain is built from TRBV7-2 and TRBJ2-1; TRBD2 aligns across 7 bases. The V and J ends lost 1 base and 2 bases, in that order; junction bases with no gene match: 2. The length of the CDR3 is 15 residues. Germline CDR1 SGHTA, CDR2 FQGNSA.

This rearrangement joins TRBV15 to TRBJ1-5, with 7 bases fitting TRBD1. Germline values: CDR1 LNHNV, CDR2 YYDKDF (reference sequence). The CDR3 covers 14 residues. V shed 5 bases and J 7 bases; nucleotides not matched to a gene: 8. The CDR3 loop is CATSPRQGSQPQHF. CDR3 nucleotides: TGTGCCACCAGCCCGCGACAGGGTAGCCAGCCCCAGCATTTT.

This chain connects TRBV7-9 to TRBJ2-7, with TRBD2 matching 10 bases. The CDR3 sequence is 15 residues long. CDR1 SEHNR and CDR2 FQNEAQ come from the germline V gene (reference sequence). The junction had 11 bases not matched to a gene; V was cut back by 6 bases and J by 6 bases. CDR3 DNA sequence: TGTGCCAGCAGTCCCCTCCCTAGCGGGAGCTTCGAGCAGTACTTC. The encoded protein is CASSPLPSGSFEQYF.

Notes on this clone: The same CDR3 can be traced to other DNA sequences in this sample. V and J are TRBV18 and TRBJ2-5, with TRBD2 matching 7 bases. Per germline, CDR1 KGHSH and CDR2 LQKENI. The CDR3 has 13 amino acids. V lost 6 bases, J lost 2 bases, and 3 bases stayed unmatched. This CDR3 is CASSPGLQETQYF. As DNA, the CDR3 is TGTGCCAGCTCGCCGGGACTACAAGAGACCCAGTACTTC.

With regard to this clone: This sequence may be a read error, since a much larger clone differs from it by one base. This same CDR3 is encoded by further DNA sequences in the sample. This sequence joins TRBV28 and TRBJ2-7, with TRBD1 matching 9 bases. This CDR3 spans 14 amino acids. From germline, CDR1 is MDHEN and CDR2 SYDVKM. Trimming cost V 4 bases and J 1 base; bases outside gene matches: 2. CDR3 protein: CASSWGTGSYEQYF. The CDR3 nucleotides read TGTGCCAGCAGTTGGGGGACAGGGTCCTACGAGCAGTACTTC. Variable domain in full (rest from reference TRBV28 and TRBJ2-7): DVKVTQSSRYLVKRTGEKVFLECVQDMDHENMFWYRQDPGLGLRLIYFSYDVKMKEKGDIPEGYSVSREKKERFSLILESASTNQTSMYLCASSWGTGSYEQYFGPGTRLTVT.

The chain joins TRBV11-3 to TRBJ1-3; the D gene is possibly TRBD1 (5 bases). Trimming took off 5 bases at V and 3 bases at J, with 14 bases between the two ends. The CDR3 totals 15 residues. The germline gives CDR1 SGHNT, CDR2 YENEEA. The CDR3 DNA reads as TGTGCCAGCAGCAAAGGGGCCCAGAGTGGAAACACCATATATTTT. The encoded protein is CASSKGAQSGNTIYF.

CDR3 amino acids: CASSQDYGQVRYF. CDR3 in DNA: TGCGCCAGCAGCCAAGATTACGGCCAGGTTAGATATTTT. The rearrangement links TRBV4-3 to TRBJ1-3; D unresolved. Germline V gene sequence: CDR1 LGHNA, CDR2 YSLEER. The CDR3 extends over 13 amino acids. The ends were cut back, 0 bases at V and 15 bases at J, with 15 bases in the middle.

A remark on this clone: With only one base between it and a far larger clone, this is likely a read error. This sample includes further DNA sequences coding for the same CDR3. The CDR3 nucleotides are TGCGCCAGCAGCTTGTGGACGGGGGAGACCCAGTACTTC. It specifies CASSLWTGETQYF. The rearrangement joins TRBV5-1 to TRBJ2-5, with D possibly matching TRBD2 (5 bases). The CDR3 consists of 13 residues. V was cut by 1 base and J by 5 bases, with 9 bases left in between. Germline V gives CDR1 SGHRS, CDR2 YFSETQ. The whole variable domain, remainder taken from reference TRBV5-1 and TRBJ2-5, is KAGVTQTPRYLIKTRGQQVTLSCSPISGHRSVSWYQQTPGQGLQFLFEYFSETQRNKGNFPGRFSGRQFSNSRSEMNVSTLELGDSALYLCASSLWTGETQYFGPGTRLLVL.